This TCR beta chain was identified in a study of blood T cells in healthy people across ages. General study results and limits: Naive CD4+ cell counts and diversity both ran higher in long-lived than in aged donors. Strong correlation existed between TCR beta diversity and naive T cell percentage. Because sorting was not performed, PBMCs prevented conclusive naive versus antigen-experienced comparison.

Alongside a J-beta primer mix, a sample-barcoded 5' primer served in a second PCR lasting about 7 to 11 cycles. In TCRdb, the 5' RACE reads were re-called with MiXCR into one record per CDR3 protein. The sample lists 630,000 or so distinct CDR3 sequences; around 31% were seen once. This clonotype occurred a few times. Its antigen is not identified. Trimming removed 6 bases at V and 9 bases at J, with 2 bases between. CDR3 length: 9 amino acids. The sample taken for sequencing was blood. This clonotype was sampled from an elderly woman in good health. The J gene is TRBJ1-4, the V gene TRBV12-3 or TRBV12-4, with unresolved D. CDR3 protein: CASRKKLFF. CDR3 bases: TGTGCCAGCAGGAAAAAACTGTTTTTT.